What follows is one TCR beta chain and its context. During its preparation, the TCRbeta library received unique molecular identifiers. TCRdb used MiXCR to reprocess the PCR reads, holding one entry per CDR3 protein. The sample carries 500,000 to 600,000 distinct CDR3 sequences, about 18% recorded once. From germline, CDR1 is SGHDT and CDR2 YYEEEE. With 3 bases removed from V and 3 bases from J, the gap between germline ends came to 15 bases. The CDR3 is 16 amino acids. This entry belongs to a study of T-cell reconstitution after alpha-beta-depleted transplantation in children. Specimen: PBMCs from the stem cell graft donor, collected from the stem cell graft. This TCR was recovered from a human donor who donated a stem cell graft to a child with acute lymphoblastic leukemia. The chain combines TRBV5-6 with TRBJ2-2; D is perhaps TRBD2 (5 bases). CDR3: CASSSPGSKDTGELFF. In nucleotides, the CDR3 is TGTGCCAGCAGCTCCCCGGGGTCAAAGGACACCGGGGAGCTGTTTTTT. The whole variable domain, remainder taken from reference TRBV5-6 and TRBJ2-2, is DAGVTQSPTHLIKTRGQQVTLRCSPKSGHDTVSWYQQALGQGPQFIFQYYEEEERQRGNFPDRFSGHQFPNYSSELNVNALLLGDSALYLCASSSPGSKDTGELFFGEGSRLTVL.